The rows below give T cell receptor beta chains drawn from one sample of a study of shared clonotypes between healthy human individuals. Measured with immunoSEQ multiplex PCR; TCRdb has only the in-frame clones, and not every one. The sample yields some 500,000 clones, more than 95% seen once. The sequenced sample consisted of naive CD4+ T cells sorted from blood. These receptors were obtained from a woman aged 30 to 39 in good health. Both conserved end residues are part of each CDR3. D genes are given only for firm matches. Clone size is given for some rows only: seen once, a few or many times, or a class if the clone is expanded.

. TRBJ2-3 TRBV7-8 . CASSKSQTSTSTDTQYF TGTGCCAGCAGCAAGAGCCAGACGTCGACTTCCACAGATACGCAGTATTTT
once TRBJ2-2 TRBV15 . CATSRVGIGTGELFF TGTGCCACCAGCAGAGTAGGGATAGGCACCGGGGAGCTGTTTTTT
. TRBJ1-1 TRBV6-6 . CASSYRDMNTEAFF TGTGCCAGCAGTTACAGGGACATGAACACTGAAGCTTTCTTT
once TRBJ2-7 TRBV6-6 . CASSPRPLYEQYF TGTGCCAGCAGTCCTCGCCCCCTTTACGAGCAGTACTTC
. TRBJ2-3 TRBV27 TRBD2 CASSLWGRDTDTQYF TGTGCCAGCAGTTTATGGGGGAGGGACACAGATACGCAGTATTTT
. TRBJ2-5 TRBV4-1 TRBD2 CASSQKRSSGRGAQETQYF TGCGCCAGCAGCCAAAAAAGATCTAGCGGGAGGGGGGCCCAAGAGACCCAGTACTTC
. TRBJ2-7 TRBV5-1 . CASSLAAGRVYEQYF TGCGCCAGCAGCTTGGCTGCGGGACGGGTTTACGAGCAGTACTTC
. TRBJ2-3 TRBV18 . CASSPDLTDTQYF TGTGCCAGCTCACCGGACCTCACAGATACGCAGTATTTT
. TRBJ2-7 TRBV15 . CATSREYGTVSYEQYF TGTGCCACCAGCAGAGAGTATGGGACTGTCTCCTACGAGCAGTACTTC
. TRBJ2-3 TRBV6-6 . CASQGLSTDTQYF TGTGCCAGCCAGGGCCTTAGCACAGATACGCAGTATTTT
. TRBJ2-5 TRBV5-4 . CASSLEVLQETQYF TGTGCCAGCAGCTTGGAGGTCCTCCAAGAGACCCAGTACTTC
few TRBJ2-5 TRBV19 TRBD1 CASSKDRGQTQYF TGTGCCAGTAGTAAAGACAGGGGACAGACCCAGTACTTC
. TRBJ2-2 TRBV19 . CASSSRPGELFF TGTGCCAGTAGCTCAAGACCCGGGGAGCTGTTTTTT
. TRBJ2-7 TRBV5-1 TRBD2 CASKLAGDYEQYF TGCGCCAGCAAACTAGCGGGAGACTACGAGCAGTACTTC
. TRBJ2-7 TRBV28 . CASSLMYYEQYF TGTGCCAGCAGTTTAATGTACTACGAGCAGTACTTC
. TRBJ2-7 TRBV11-2 . CATRRGGSYEQYF TGTGCCACCCGAAGAGGAGGGAGTTACGAGCAGTACTTC
few TRBJ1-5 TRBV10-3 TRBD1 CAISPGQGDQPQHF TGTGCCATCAGCCCGGGACAGGGCGATCAGCCCCAGCATTTT
. TRBJ2-3 TRBV2 TRBD2 CASSLLAGHTDTQYF TGTGCCAGCAGTCTACTAGCGGGTCACACAGATACGCAGTATTTT
. TRBJ2-7 TRBV10-3 . CAISDLDRRGTYEQYF TGTGCCATCAGTGACTTAGACCGACGGGGTACCTACGAGCAGTACTTC
. TRBJ2-7 TRBV11-2 TRBD1 CASSSQTGLKGVYEQYF TGTGCCAGCAGCTCTCAGACAGGGCTCAAAGGGGTCTACGAGCAGTACTTC
. TRBJ2-1 TRBV7-8 TRBD2 CASSPRRTSGRKREQFF TGTGCCAGCAGCCCCCGCCGGACTAGCGGGAGAAAGAGGGAGCAGTTCTTC
. TRBJ2-3 TRBV5-6 TRBD1 CASSLVTGGVDTQYF TGTGCCAGCAGCTTGGTTACAGGGGGCGTCGATACGCAGTATTTT
. TRBJ2-5 TRBV19 TRBD1 CASSMTGDQETQYF TGTGCCAGTAGTATGACAGGGGATCAAGAGACCCAGTACTTC
. TRBJ1-2 TRBV20-1 . CSASGVGGYTF TGCAGTGCTTCAGGAGTGGGAGGCTACACCTTC
once TRBJ1-1 TRBV5-1 . CASTPRGGAGDTEAFF TGCGCCAGCACCCCCCGGGGGGGGGCGGGGGACACTGAAGCTTTCTTT
. TRBJ1-4 TRBV28 TRBD1 CASKTGDLRKLFF TGTGCCAGCAAGACAGGGGACCTGAGGAAACTGTTTTTT
. TRBJ2-5 TRBV5-1 TRBD2 CASSLGTSGRGETQYF TGCGCCAGCAGCCTCGGGACTAGCGGGAGAGGAGAGACCCAGTACTTC
. TRBJ2-5 TRBV19 . CASSITAIETQYF TGTGCCAGTAGTATAACAGCGATAGAGACCCAGTACTTC
once TRBJ2-1 TRBV5-8 . CASSLGRSYNEQFF TGTGCCAGCAGCTTGGGTAGATCCTACAATGAGCAGTTCTTC
. TRBJ2-7 TRBV6-5 TRBD1 CASSRTGPSYEQYF TGTGCCAGCAGCAGGACAGGACCCTCCTACGAGCAGTACTTC
. TRBJ2-1 TRBV6-5 . CATGTPPFEQFF TGTGCCACCGGGACCCCGCCTTTTGAGCAGTTCTTC
. TRBJ2-2 TRBV2 TRBD2 CASGGEEGTGELFF TGTGCCAGCGGGGGGGAGGAGGGCACCGGGGAGCTGTTTTTT
. TRBJ1-4 TRBV5-6 . CASSWGPEATNEKLFF TGTGCCAGCAGCTGGGGACCAGAAGCAACTAATGAAAAACTGTTTTTT
. TRBJ1-2 TRBV4-1 . CASSREGHTSMTF TGCGCCAGCAGCCGGGAAGGGCACACCTCCATGACCTTC
. TRBJ2-7 TRBV5-1 . CASKNPTGLGSYEQYF TGCGCCAGCAAGAATCCGACGGGCTTAGGGTCCTACGAGCAGTACTTC
. TRBJ2-2 TRBV25-1 . CAYREGTGELFF TGTGCCTACAGGGAGGGGACCGGGGAGCTGTTTTTT
. TRBJ2-5 TRBV19 TRBD2 CASSLGLAFSETQYF TGTGCCAGTAGTCTCGGACTAGCGTTCTCTGAGACCCAGTACTTC
once TRBJ1-2 TRBV27 . CASSLEGFSGYTF TGTGCCAGCAGTTTGGAAGGATTCAGCGGCTACACCTTC
. TRBJ1-5 TRBV10-3 . CAISEGTLSNQPQHF TGTGCCATCAGTGAAGGGACGCTTAGCAATCAGCCCCAGCATTTT
. TRBJ1-5 TRBV6-5 . CASSYSGYSNQPQHF TGTGCCAGCAGTTACTCCGGATATAGCAATCAGCCCCAGCATTTT
. TRBJ2-2 TRBV16 . CASSHSGGHGELFF TGTGCCAGCAGCCATTCGGGCGGCCACGGGGAGCTGTTTTTT
. TRBJ1-2 TRBV28 TRBD1 CASRPGQPTLAYGYTF TGTGCCAGCAGACCGGGACAGCCTACTCTCGCCTATGGCTACACCTTC
. TRBJ2-3 TRBV28 TRBD2 CASRLAPSTDTQYF TGTGCCAGCAGACTAGCGCCCAGCACAGATACGCAGTATTTT
. TRBJ1-1 TRBV30 TRBD1 CAWTGQGAATEAFF TGTGCCTGGACGGGACAGGGGGCGGCCACTGAAGCTTTCTTT
. TRBJ2-5 TRBV28 . CASSLGGVQETQYF TGTGCCAGCAGTTTAGGAGGGGTTCAAGAGACCCAGTACTTC
. TRBJ2-7 TRBV19 TRBD1 CASSAKQGAYEQYF TGTGCCAGTAGTGCCAAACAGGGGGCGTACGAGCAGTACTTC
. TRBJ2-1 TRBV5-1 . CASSLMEGAYNEQFF TGCGCCAGCAGCTTGATGGAGGGGGCCTACAATGAGCAGTTCTTC
. TRBJ2-7 TRBV11-2 . CASSVRDRYEQYF TGTGCCAGCAGCGTCCGGGACCGTTACGAGCAGTACTTC
. TRBJ2-7 TRBV5-1 TRBD2 CASSLSAGGPYEQYF TGCGCCAGCAGCTTGTCGGCGGGAGGACCCTACGAGCAGTACTTC